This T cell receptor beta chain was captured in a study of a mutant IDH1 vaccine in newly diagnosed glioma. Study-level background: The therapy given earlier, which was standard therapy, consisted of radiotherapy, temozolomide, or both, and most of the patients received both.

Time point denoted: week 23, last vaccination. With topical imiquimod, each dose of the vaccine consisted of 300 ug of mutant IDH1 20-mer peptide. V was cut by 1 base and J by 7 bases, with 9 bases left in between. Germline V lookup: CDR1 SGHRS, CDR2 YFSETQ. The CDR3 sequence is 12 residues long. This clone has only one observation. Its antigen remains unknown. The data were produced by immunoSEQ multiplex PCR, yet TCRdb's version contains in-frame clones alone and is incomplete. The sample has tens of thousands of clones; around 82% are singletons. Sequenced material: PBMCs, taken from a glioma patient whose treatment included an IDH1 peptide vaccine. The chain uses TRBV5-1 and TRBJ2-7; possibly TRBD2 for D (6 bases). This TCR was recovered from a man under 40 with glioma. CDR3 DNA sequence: TGCGCCAGCAGCTTGCAACGGGGGGAGCAGTACTTC. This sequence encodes CASSLQRGEQYF.